The subject of this entry is one TCR beta chain. Trimming cost V 10 bases and J 1 base; bases outside gene matches: 8. The CDR3 is made up of 16 amino acids. The germline CDR1 and CDR2 sequences are ENHRY and SYGVKD. This entry comes from a study of blood T cell repertoires in COVID-19. Study-level background: Collection of acute and convalescent COVID-19 samples took place in the United States, Italy and Spain. Nucleic acid was either cDNA or gDNA, and it came from T cells, B-cell-depleted T cells, or PBMCs.

Original processing notes: Estimated nucleated cell counts came from reference gene primer amplification. Produced via immunoSEQ multiplex PCR; TCRdb's table is partial and in-frame only. V, J and clone size are those of that table, while D and trimming were read from the DNA. The repertoire includes about 270,000 clones, about 89% of them detected once, and about 8.8% sits in the top ten. The sequencing input was peripheral blood. The chain joins TRBV10-3 to TRBJ1-5, with 12 bases aligning to TRBD1. The origin of this receptor is a man in his forties or fifties with active or convalescent COVID-19. The CDR3 DNA sequence: TGTGCCACGGCGGGGACAGGGGGCAGAAGCAATCAGCCCCAGCATTTT. It translates to CATAGTGGRSNQPQHF.